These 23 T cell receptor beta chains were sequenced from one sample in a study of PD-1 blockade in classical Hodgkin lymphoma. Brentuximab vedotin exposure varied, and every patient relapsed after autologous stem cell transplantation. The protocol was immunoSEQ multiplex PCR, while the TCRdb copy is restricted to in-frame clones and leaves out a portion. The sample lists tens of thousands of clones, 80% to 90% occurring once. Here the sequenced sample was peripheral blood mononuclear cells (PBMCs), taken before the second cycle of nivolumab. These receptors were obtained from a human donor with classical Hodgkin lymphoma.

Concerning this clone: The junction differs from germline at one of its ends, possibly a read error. The DNA of the CDR3 is TGTGCCAGCAGGTCCGGGACAGGGGGCGAAAACGACTTC. Protein: CASRSGTGGENDF. The gene calls are TRBV2 and TRBJ2-7, with 12 nucleotides matching TRBD1. Germline loops: CDR1 SNHLY, CDR2 FYNNEI. CDR3 length equals 13 residues.

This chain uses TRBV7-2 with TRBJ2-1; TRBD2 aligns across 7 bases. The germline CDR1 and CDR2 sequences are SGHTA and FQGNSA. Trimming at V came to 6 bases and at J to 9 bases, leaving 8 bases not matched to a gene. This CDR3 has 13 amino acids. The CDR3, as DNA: TGTGCCAGCAGGGGGAGGGGCCTGACTGAGCAGTTCTTC. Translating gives CASRGRGLTEQFF.

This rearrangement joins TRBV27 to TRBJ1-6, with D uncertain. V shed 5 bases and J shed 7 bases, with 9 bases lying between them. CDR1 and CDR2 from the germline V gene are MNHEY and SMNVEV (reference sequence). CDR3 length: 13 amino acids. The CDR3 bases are TGTGCCAGCAGTCCTCTTAGGAATTCACCCCTCCACTTT. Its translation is CASSPLRNSPLHF.

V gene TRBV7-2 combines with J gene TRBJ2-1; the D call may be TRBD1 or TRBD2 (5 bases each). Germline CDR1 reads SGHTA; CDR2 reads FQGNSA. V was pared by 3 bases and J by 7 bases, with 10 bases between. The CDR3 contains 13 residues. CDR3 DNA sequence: TGTGCCAGCAGCTTGGGACGGTTTAATGAGCAGTTCTTC. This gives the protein CASSLGRFNEQFF.

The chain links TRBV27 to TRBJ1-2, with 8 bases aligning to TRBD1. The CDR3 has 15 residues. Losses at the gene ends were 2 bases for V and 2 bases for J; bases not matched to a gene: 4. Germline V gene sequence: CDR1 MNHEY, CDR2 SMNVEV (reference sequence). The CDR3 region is CASSLTRQGNYGYTF. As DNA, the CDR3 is TGTGCCAGCAGTTTAACCAGACAGGGGAACTATGGCTACACCTTC.

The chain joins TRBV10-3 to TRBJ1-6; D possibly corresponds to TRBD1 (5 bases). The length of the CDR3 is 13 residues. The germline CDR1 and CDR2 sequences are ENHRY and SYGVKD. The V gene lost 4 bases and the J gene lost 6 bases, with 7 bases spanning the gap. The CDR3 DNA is TGTGCCATCAGTGTACAGGCTAATTCACCCCTCCACTTT. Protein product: CAISVQANSPLHF.

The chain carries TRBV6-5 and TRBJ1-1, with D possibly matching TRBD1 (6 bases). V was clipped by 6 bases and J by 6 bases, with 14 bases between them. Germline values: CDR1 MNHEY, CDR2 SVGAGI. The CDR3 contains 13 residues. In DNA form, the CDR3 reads TGTGCCAGCAGCCAAACAGGGTATCCTGAAGCTTTCTTT. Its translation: CASSQTGYPEAFF.

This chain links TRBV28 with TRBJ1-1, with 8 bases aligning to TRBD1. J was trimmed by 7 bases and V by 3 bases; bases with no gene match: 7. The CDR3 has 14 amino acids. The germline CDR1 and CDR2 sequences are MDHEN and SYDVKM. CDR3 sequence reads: CASSFTGGTLEAFF. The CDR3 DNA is TGTGCCAGCAGTTTCACAGGGGGAACCCTTGAAGCTTTCTTT.

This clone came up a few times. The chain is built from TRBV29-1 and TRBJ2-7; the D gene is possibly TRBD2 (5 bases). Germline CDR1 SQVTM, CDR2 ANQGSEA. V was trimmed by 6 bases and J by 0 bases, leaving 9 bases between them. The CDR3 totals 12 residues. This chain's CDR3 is CSVLRDSYEQYF. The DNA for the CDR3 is TGCAGCGTCCTCCGGGACTCCTACGAGCAGTACTTC.

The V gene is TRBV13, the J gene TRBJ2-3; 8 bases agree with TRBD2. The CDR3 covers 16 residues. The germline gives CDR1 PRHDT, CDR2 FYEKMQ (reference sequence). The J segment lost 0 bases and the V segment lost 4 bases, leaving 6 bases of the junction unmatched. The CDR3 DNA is TGTGCCAGCAGCTCCCGGACTAGCAGTAGCACAGATACGCAGTATTTT. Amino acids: CASSSRTSSSTDTQYF.

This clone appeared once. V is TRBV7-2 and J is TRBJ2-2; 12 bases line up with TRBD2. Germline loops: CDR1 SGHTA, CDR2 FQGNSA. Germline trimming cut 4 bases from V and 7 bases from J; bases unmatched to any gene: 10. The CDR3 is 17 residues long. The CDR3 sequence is CASSSASGGGNRGELFF. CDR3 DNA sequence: TGTGCCAGCAGCTCTGCTAGCGGGGGGGGTAACCGCGGGGAGCTGTTTTTT.

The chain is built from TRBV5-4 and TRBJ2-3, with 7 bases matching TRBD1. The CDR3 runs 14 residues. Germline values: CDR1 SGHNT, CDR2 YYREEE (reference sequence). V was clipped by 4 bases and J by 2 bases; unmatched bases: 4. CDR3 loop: CASSPGQNTDTQYF. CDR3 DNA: TGTGCCAGCAGCCCGGGACAGAACACAGATACGCAGTATTTT.

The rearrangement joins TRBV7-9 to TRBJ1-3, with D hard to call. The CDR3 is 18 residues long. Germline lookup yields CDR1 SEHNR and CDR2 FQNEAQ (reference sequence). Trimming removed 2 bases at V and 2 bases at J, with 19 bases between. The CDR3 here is CASSLLGGRTSAGNTIYF. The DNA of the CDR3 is TGTGCCAGCAGCTTATTAGGAGGACGGACTTCGGCTGGAAACACCATATATTTT.

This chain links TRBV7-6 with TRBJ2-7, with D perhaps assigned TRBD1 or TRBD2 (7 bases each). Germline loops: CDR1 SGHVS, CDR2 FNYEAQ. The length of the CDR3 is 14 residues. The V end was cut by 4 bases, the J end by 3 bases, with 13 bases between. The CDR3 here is CASSSGGAHYEQYF. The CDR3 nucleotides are TGTGCCAGCAGCTCAGGGGGGGCCCACTACGAGCAGTACTTC.

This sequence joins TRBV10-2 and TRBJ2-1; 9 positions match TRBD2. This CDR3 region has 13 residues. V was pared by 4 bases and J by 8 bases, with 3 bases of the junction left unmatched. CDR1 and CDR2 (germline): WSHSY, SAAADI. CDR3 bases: TGCGCCAGCAGTGGCGGGGGGGGTGATGAGCAGTTCTTC. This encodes CASSGGGGDEQFF.

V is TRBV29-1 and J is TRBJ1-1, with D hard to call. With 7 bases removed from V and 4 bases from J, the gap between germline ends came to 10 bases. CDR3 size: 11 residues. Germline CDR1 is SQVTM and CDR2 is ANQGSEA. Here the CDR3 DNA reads TGCAGCGGCTACAAAGGCACTGAAGCTTTCTTT. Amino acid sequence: CSGYKGTEAFF.

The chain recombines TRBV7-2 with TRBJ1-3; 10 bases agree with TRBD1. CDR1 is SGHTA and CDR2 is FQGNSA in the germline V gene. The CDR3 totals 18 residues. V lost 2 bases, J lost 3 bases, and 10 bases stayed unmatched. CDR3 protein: CASSLKTGGNRVGNTIYF. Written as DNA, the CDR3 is TGTGCCAGCAGCTTAAAGACAGGGGGCAATAGAGTTGGAAACACCATATATTTT.

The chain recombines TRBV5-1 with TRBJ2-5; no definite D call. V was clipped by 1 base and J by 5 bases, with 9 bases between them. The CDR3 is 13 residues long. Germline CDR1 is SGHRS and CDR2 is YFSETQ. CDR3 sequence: CASSLFTAETQYF. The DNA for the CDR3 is TGCGCCAGCAGCTTGTTTACGGCGGAGACCCAGTACTTC.

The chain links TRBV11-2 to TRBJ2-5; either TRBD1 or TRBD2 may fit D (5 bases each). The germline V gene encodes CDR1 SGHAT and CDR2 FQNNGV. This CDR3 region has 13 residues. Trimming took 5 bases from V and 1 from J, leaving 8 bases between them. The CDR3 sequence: CASSPGAQETQYF. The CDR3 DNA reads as TGTGCCAGCAGCCCCGGGGCCCAAGAGACCCAGTACTTC.

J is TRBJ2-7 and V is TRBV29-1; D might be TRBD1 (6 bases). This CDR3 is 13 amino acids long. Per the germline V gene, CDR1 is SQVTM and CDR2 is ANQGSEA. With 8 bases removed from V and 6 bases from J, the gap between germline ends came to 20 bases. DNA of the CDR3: TGCAGCTTCTCCTCGTTGGGGGCAGGCGAGCAGTACTTC. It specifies CSFSSLGAGEQYF.

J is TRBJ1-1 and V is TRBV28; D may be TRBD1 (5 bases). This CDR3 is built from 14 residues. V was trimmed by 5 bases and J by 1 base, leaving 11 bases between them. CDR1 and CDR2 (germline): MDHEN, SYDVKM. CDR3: CASSPRTRNTEAFF. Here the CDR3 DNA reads TGTGCCAGCAGTCCACGGACACGGAACACTGAAGCTTTCTTT.

The CDR3 bases are TGTGCCAGCAGGGGGACAGGGGGCATTGGCAATCAGCCCCAGCATTTT. Protein product: CASRGTGGIGNQPQHF. This chain connects TRBV28 to TRBJ1-5; 12 bases match TRBD1. Germline lookup yields CDR1 MDHEN and CDR2 SYDVKM. This CDR3 has 16 amino acids. After removal of 6 bases from V and 2 bases from J, the junction contained 5 bases not matched to a gene.

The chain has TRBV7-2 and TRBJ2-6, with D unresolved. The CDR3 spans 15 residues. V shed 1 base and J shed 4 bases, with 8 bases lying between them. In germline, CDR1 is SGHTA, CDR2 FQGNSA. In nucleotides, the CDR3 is TGTGCCAGCAGCTTAGTTAAATCGGGGGCCAACGTCCTGACTTTC. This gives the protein CASSLVKSGANVLTF.